This T cell receptor (beta chain) appears in the sequencing data of a study of shared clonotypes between healthy human individuals. Study observations and caveats: What rarefaction showed was incomplete sorted-subset sequencing despite large depth. Only a few donors were included, so the genetic and exposure-history diversity represented was limited.

The length of the CDR3 is 14 residues. Per the germline V gene, CDR1 is SEHNR and CDR2 is FQNEAQ (reference sequence). V lost 5 bases and J lost 4, with 14 bases in between. Naive CD8 cells comprised CD45RO-negative, CCR7-positively selected cells, excluding terminally differentiated effector memory CD45RA+ cells. Donors comprised healthy HIV-negative adults lacking recent acute infections or vaccinations. Genomic DNA belonging to each subset was distributed in equal measure over several immunoSEQ plates. Here immunoSEQ multiplex PCR was the method, and the copy in TCRdb shows in-frame clones only, minus some. The table records roughly 2.1 million clones, around 93% of them present only once. As for this clone: Its antigen is undetermined.

Sequencing was done on a sample of naive CD8+ T cells from PBMCs. V is TRBV7-9 and J is TRBJ1-2; D perhaps matches TRBD1 (5 bases). This clonotype was obtained from a young man in good health. Some clones in this sample may be carry-over from other donors' samples. CDR3 in amino acids: CASSPAGGSYGYTF. The CDR3 DNA sequence: TGTGCCAGCAGCCCAGCCGGGGGTAGCTATGGCTACACCTTC.